The sequence of this T cell receptor (beta chain) was determined in a study of human thymus T cells. V lost 5 bases and J 0 bases, leaving 16 bases between the germline ends. Germline CDR1 SEHNR, CDR2 FQNEAQ (reference sequence). The CDR3 length is 16 residues. Infants served as donors; they were healthy and Finnish and were having corrective surgery for congenital heart defects. No fixed cell number was used; all available blood leukocytes supplied DNA. Some clones are missing from TCRdb's copy, which holds only in-frame ones; the method was immunoSEQ multiplex PCR. The sample gives some 50,000 clones, around 93% of which show up once; 0.15% to 0.2% is in the top ten.

This chain links TRBV7-9 with TRBJ1-2; tentatively, D is TRBD1 (6 bases). The sample was blood. The sequence was obtained from a girl under three years old with a congenital heart defect but otherwise immunologically healthy. The CDR3 DNA is TGTGCCAGCAGCCAAAATACAGGGAGGGCTAACTATGGCTACACCTTC. It yields the protein CASSQNTGRANYGYTF.